A single sample is the source of the 26 T cell receptor beta chains below, sequenced in a study of blood T cell repertoires in COVID-19. Repertoires were generated with immunoSEQ multiplex PCR, while TCRdb's copy carries only in-frame clones and drops some. In the table there are roughly 120,000 clones, roughly 85% of which are singletons. The sequenced material came from peripheral blood. All receptors derive from a man aged 25 to 40 with acute or convalescent COVID-19.

The chain carries TRBV7-9 and TRBJ1-1; a weak D match, TRBD1 (5 bases). This CDR3 comprises 14 residues. The V end lost 6 bases, the J end lost 5 bases, and 16 bases lay between the germline ends. Germline lookup yields CDR1 SEHNR and CDR2 FQNEAQ (reference sequence). CDR3 sequence reads: CASRSRAPNTEAFF. In nucleotides, the CDR3 is TGTGCCAGCAGATCCAGGGCGCCGAATACTGAAGCTTTCTTT.

The chain uses TRBV19 and TRBJ1-1; 8 nucleotides align to TRBD1. The CDR3 consists of 11 residues. Germline CDR1 LNHDA, CDR2 SQIVND (reference sequence). Losses at the gene ends were 4 bases for V and 10 bases for J; bases not matched to a gene: 2. This chain's CDR3 is CASSTQGGAFF. CDR3 nucleotides: TGTGCCAGTAGTACACAGGGGGGAGCTTTCTTT. The full variable domain, in which reference TRBV19 and TRBJ1-1 provide the parts outside the CDR3, is DGGITQSPKYLFRKEGQNVTLSCEQNLNHDAMYWYRQDPGQGLRLIYYSQIVNDFQKGDIAEGYSVSREKKESFPLTVTSAQKNPTAFYLCASSTQGGAFFGQGTRLTVV.

This sequence joins TRBV5-1 and TRBJ1-4; 7 bases map to TRBD1. J gave up 5 bases and V 4 bases, and 5 bases lay outside the gene matches. Germline V gene data show CDR1 as SGHRS and CDR2 as YFSETQ. The length of the CDR3 is 14 residues. Here the CDR3 reads CASSAGQQNEKLFF. CDR3 in DNA: TGCGCCAGCAGCGCGGGACAGCAAAATGAAAAACTGTTTTTT.

The chain joins TRBV2 to TRBJ2-3; D might be TRBD2 (6 bases). The CDR3 runs to 15 residues. Germline CDR1 reads SNHLY; CDR2 reads FYNNEI. V was shortened by 2 bases and J by 3 bases, with 12 bases between the two germline ends. The CDR3 nucleotides are TGTGCCAGCAGTGAAACGGGAGTGTGGACAGATACGCAGTATTTT. Its protein product is CASSETGVWTDTQYF.

V gene TRBV4-1 combines with J gene TRBJ1-1; the D gene is possibly TRBD1 (5 bases). CDR3 length equals 13 residues. Germline values: CDR1 MGHRA, CDR2 YSYEKL. With 6 bases removed from V and 3 bases from J, the gap between germline ends came to 11 bases. For the CDR3, the DNA is TGCGCCAGCAGTCAGGGAGGCTACACTGAAGCTTTCTTT. Its protein is CASSQGGYTEAFF.

The sample holds a few counts of this clone. The chain employs TRBV6-5 and TRBJ1-2; the D gene is possibly TRBD1 (5 bases). V lost 4 bases and J lost 4, with 10 bases in between. Germline V gene sequence: CDR1 MNHEY, CDR2 SVGAGI. The CDR3 is made up of 13 amino acids. This CDR3 reads CASSLTGGYGYTF. For the CDR3, the DNA is TGTGCCAGCAGTTTAACAGGCGGCTATGGCTACACCTTC.

The rearrangement joins TRBV27 to TRBJ2-3, with 10 bases matching TRBD2. The CDR3 loop spans 15 amino acids. V dropped 8 bases and J dropped 6; count of bases not matched to a gene: 11. Germline CDR1 MNHEY, CDR2 SMNVEV (reference sequence). CDR3 DNA: TGTGCCAGCTCCCGTAGCGGGAGGCTTAGGGATACGCAGTATTTT. As protein: CASSRSGRLRDTQYF.

The V call is TRBV2, the J call TRBJ1-2; 8 bases match TRBD1. The CDR3 has 14 residues. CDR1 is SNHLY and CDR2 is FYNNEI in the germline V gene. J was trimmed by 1 base and V by 6 bases; bases with no gene match: 4. For the CDR3, the DNA is TGTGCCAGCAGAGGGACAGGCATTAACTATGGCTACACCTTC. This codes for CASRGTGINYGYTF.

This chain links TRBV29-1 with TRBJ2-7; 11 nucleotides align to TRBD2. CDR1 is SQVTM and CDR2 is ANQGSEA in the germline V gene. V was pared by 0 bases and J by 1 base, with 2 bases of the junction left unmatched. The CDR3 runs 15 residues. The CDR3 DNA is TGCAGCGTTGAAGACCCTAGCGGGGGGTCCTACGAGCAGTACTTC. As protein: CSVEDPSGGSYEQYF.

The J gene is TRBJ2-2, the V gene TRBV6-4; 7 nucleotides align to TRBD1. The CDR3 covers 14 residues. V trimming: 8 bases; J trimming: 5 bases; junction bases outside the gene matches: 8. Germline V lookup: CDR1 MRHNA, CDR2 SNTAGT. CDR3 sequence reads: CASGTEPGTGELFF. The CDR3 DNA reads as TGTGCCAGCGGGACAGAACCTGGGACCGGGGAGCTGTTTTTT.

This chain uses TRBV5-1 with TRBJ2-7; 9 bases align to TRBD2. V was pared by 0 bases and J by 6 bases, with 13 bases of the junction left unmatched. The CDR3 is made up of 17 amino acids. Per germline, CDR1 SGHRS and CDR2 YFSETQ. The CDR3 reads CASSLGLAGPNSGEQYV. The CDR3 DNA sequence: TGCGCCAGCAGCTTGGGGCTAGCGGGACCCAACTCGGGCGAGCAGTACGTC.

The CDR3 sequence: CASSLVASGLTGELFF. The CDR3 DNA is TGTGCCAGCAGCTTAGTGGCTAGCGGACTCACCGGGGAGCTGTTTTTT. The chain joins TRBV7-2 to TRBJ2-2; 7 bases fit TRBD2. Losses at the gene ends were 1 base for V and 4 bases for J; bases not matched to a gene: 6. CDR1 and CDR2 from the germline V gene are SGHTA and FQGNSA. The CDR3 totals 16 residues. The full variable domain, its missing parts supplied by reference TRBV7-2 and TRBJ2-2, is GAGVSQSPSNKVTEKGKDVELRCDPISGHTALYWYRQSLGQGLEFLIYFQGNSAPDKSGLPSDRFSAERTGGSVSTLTIQRTQQEDSAVYLCASSLVASGLTGELFFGEGSRLTVL.

The chain links TRBV30 to TRBJ1-6; maybe TRBD1 (5 bases). Germline CDR1 GTSNPN, CDR2 SVGIG (reference sequence). The V gene lost 3 bases and the J gene lost 9 bases, with 18 bases spanning the gap. The CDR3 length is 15 residues. CDR3 bases: TGTGCCTGGAGGGACACCGTCGGTAGACTTTCACCCCTCCACTTT. Its protein product is CAWRDTVGRLSPLHF. The whole variable domain, remainder taken from reference TRBV30 and TRBJ1-6, is SQTIHQWPATLVQPVGSPLSLECTVEGTSNPNLYWYRQAAGRGLQLLFYSVGIGQISSEVPQNLSASRPQDRQFILSSKKLLLSDSGFYLCAWRDTVGRLSPLHFGNGTRLTVT.

This chain uses TRBV10-1 with TRBJ2-1; 7 bases are shared with TRBD2. The CDR3 has 17 residues. V was pared by 0 bases and J by 13 bases, with 18 bases of the junction left unmatched. Germline V gene sequence: CDR1 WNHNN, CDR2 SYGVQD (reference sequence). The CDR3 nucleotides are TGCGCCAGCAGTGAGTCGACTCCCGGTCTAGCGGACCCTATCCAGTTCTTC. Translated: CASSESTPGLADPIQFF.

This clone occurred once. The chain uses TRBV5-6 and TRBJ1-3; 8 bases agree with TRBD1. Germline CDR1 SGHDT, CDR2 YYEEEE. J was trimmed by 0 bases and V by 3 bases; bases with no gene match: 5. The CDR3 covers 16 residues. CDR3 residues: CASSWTGPSSGNTIYF. In nucleotides, the CDR3 is TGTGCCAGCAGCTGGACAGGGCCTAGCTCTGGAAACACCATATATTTT.

V and J are TRBV5-6 and TRBJ2-1; D might be TRBD2 (5 bases). The germline gives CDR1 SGHDT, CDR2 YYEEEE. The CDR3 sequence is 14 residues long. V gave up 0 bases and J gave up 9 bases, with 13 bases separating them. The DNA for the CDR3 is TGTGCCAGCAGCTTGGGGGTGAGGGTCATTGAGCAGTTCTTC. Amino acid sequence: CASSLGVRVIEQFF.

The chain recombines TRBV4-1 with TRBJ2-1; 10 positions agree with TRBD1. Trimming cost V 4 bases and J 9 bases; bases outside gene matches: 9. The CDR3 covers 15 residues. Germline loops: CDR1 MGHRA, CDR2 YSYEKL. CDR3 DNA sequence: TGCGCCAGCAGCCCGCGGGGACAGGGGAGAGGTGAGCAGTTCTTC. This sequence encodes CASSPRGQGRGEQFF.

Here the CDR3 DNA reads TGTGCCAGTAGTATGGGGCAGGGAAGGAGCAATCAGCCCCAGCATTTT. As protein: CASSMGQGRSNQPQHF. The chain recombines TRBV19 with TRBJ1-5; TRBD1 is a possible D gene (5 bases). V lost 3 bases, J lost 1 base, and 13 bases lay in between. The length of the CDR3 is 16 residues. Germline V gene sequence: CDR1 LNHDA, CDR2 SQIVND (reference sequence).

The CDR3 sequence: CASSWDRVSGNYGYTF. DNA of the CDR3: TGTGCCAGCAGCTGGGACAGGGTCAGTGGGAACTATGGCTACACCTTC. V gene TRBV5-6 combines with J gene TRBJ1-2; the match to TRBD1 covers 9 bases. From germline, CDR1 is SGHDT and CDR2 YYEEEE. The trim removed 3 bases at V and 2 bases at J, leaving 8 bases unmatched. The CDR3 consists of 16 residues.

This chain joins TRBV7-3 and TRBJ2-5; 13 positions match TRBD2. V was pared by 3 bases and J by 5 bases, with 9 bases of the junction left unmatched. Germline loops: CDR1 SGHTA, CDR2 FQGTGA. The CDR3 totals 17 residues. CDR3 residues: CASSLTGLAGVSETQYF. CDR3 DNA: TGTGCCAGCAGCTTGACAGGACTAGCGGGAGTGAGTGAGACCCAGTACTTC.

The chain links TRBV7-9 to TRBJ1-6; 11 bases fit TRBD1. Looked up from germline, CDR1 is SEHNR and CDR2 is FQNEAQ (reference sequence). CDR3 length: 14 residues. J was trimmed by 14 bases and V by 4 bases; bases with no gene match: 7. Here the CDR3 DNA reads TGTGCCAGCAGCTCCGGGACAGGGGGAAGGACCCTCCACTTT. This sequence encodes CASSSGTGGRTLHF. The variable domain in full, completed from reference TRBV7-9 and TRBJ1-6, reads DTGVSQNPRHKITKRGQNVTFRCDPISEHNRLYWYRQTLGQGPEFLTYFQNEAQLEKSRLLSDRFSAERPKGSFSTLEIQRTEQGDSAMYLCASSSGTGGRTLHFGNGTRLTVT.

The chain employs TRBV7-2 and TRBJ2-5, with TRBD2 matching over 10 bases. Germline CDR1 and CDR2: SGHTA and FQGNSA. With 4 bases clipped from V and 1 base from J, the junction kept 3 bases outside the gene matches. The CDR3 covers 15 residues. CDR3 amino acids: CASSSAGGLQETQYF. The CDR3 nucleotides are TGTGCCAGCAGCTCAGCGGGGGGGCTCCAAGAGACCCAGTACTTC.

The V call is TRBV7-3, the J call TRBJ2-1; 7 nucleotides line up with TRBD2. V gave up 1 base and J gave up 5 bases; unmatched junction bases: 5. The CDR3 totals 15 residues. Germline CDR1 reads SGHTA; CDR2 reads FQGTGA. CDR3 in amino acids: CASSLSGGVHNEQFF. As DNA, the CDR3 is TGTGCCAGCAGCTTAAGTGGGGGGGTTCACAATGAGCAGTTCTTC.

The chain employs TRBV5-4 and TRBJ2-1; 11 nucleotides line up with TRBD2. The CDR3 length is 15 residues. Looked up from germline, CDR1 is SGHNT and CDR2 is YYREEE (reference sequence). V gave up 4 bases and J gave up 5 bases; unmatched junction bases: 5. This CDR3 reads CASSRGTSGDNEQFF. DNA of the CDR3: TGTGCCAGCAGCCGCGGGACTAGCGGAGACAATGAGCAGTTCTTC.

This rearrangement joins TRBV3-1 (or the pseudogene TRBV3-2) to TRBJ1-5; the match to TRBD1 covers 7 bases. The CDR3 is 15 amino acids. V lost 1 base to trimming and J lost 4 bases; unmatched junction nucleotides: 4. Germline V gene lookup returns CDR1 LGHDT and CDR2 YNNKEL (reference sequence). This CDR3 reads CASSQGTGGNQPQHF. Written as DNA, the CDR3 is TGTGCCAGCAGCCAAGGGACAGGAGGGAATCAGCCCCAGCATTTT.

The chain combines TRBV6-4 with TRBJ1-5, with a weak D call TRBD1 (5 bases). The germline V gene has CDR1 MRHNA and CDR2 SNTAGT. V was shortened by 6 bases and J by 6 bases, with 30 bases between the two germline ends. The CDR3 spans 19 residues. CDR3 protein: CASRTRPLGGIHEIQPQHF. The CDR3 DNA follows: TGTGCCAGCAGGACTAGACCACTGGGGGGAATCCATGAAATTCAGCCCCAGCATTTT.